The clone carrying this TCR beta chain was picked up a small number of times. This CDR3 is built from 13 residues. V lost 5 bases and J 9 bases, leaving 16 bases between the germline ends. Germline loops: CDR1 SGHTA, CDR2 FQGNSA. These data originate in a study of cytomegalovirus exposure and HLA in healthy donors. Study context: Unique TCRs numbering about 87 million, obtained from HLA-typed donors, made up an early data release.

PCR was performed using 60 Vbeta and 13 Jbeta primers. Using immunoSEQ multiplex PCR, the repertoire was profiled, and TCRdb retains in-frame clones only, with some absent. This table has 150,000 to 200,000 clones, around three quarters appearing once. This chain links TRBV7-2 with TRBJ1-2; D is perhaps TRBD1 (6 bases). The sample taken for sequencing was PBMCs. The TCR sequence derives from a woman aged 25 to 39 in good health and CMV-seropositive. The CDR3 DNA follows: TGTGCCAGCAGCCATGGGGCCAGGGGTAGCTACACCTTC. It codes for CASSHGARGSYTF.